Detailed here is one T cell receptor beta chain. Its antigen is unidentified. A clone one base away is much larger, so this may be a read error. This specimen belongs to a study of T cell repertoires in cytomegalovirus infection. Study-wide results and limits: Frequencies of public TCR beta families were cumulated, and this identified carriers of CMV plus the relevant HLA.

Germline V gene sequence: CDR1 SEHNR, CDR2 FQNEAQ (reference sequence). This CDR3 is built from 14 residues. Trimming stripped 1 base from V and 6 bases from J, with 9 bases between. TCRdb called the reads again in MiXCR, with one record for every CDR3 protein. Of a few hundred thousand distinct CDR3 sequences in the sample, over 7.5% were seen once. Input material: PBMCs. The clonotype comes from a human donor in good health (CMV status not recorded). Some clones in this sample may be carry-over from other donors' samples. The chain is built from TRBV7-9 and TRBJ2-2; D is undetermined. The CDR3 DNA is TGTGCCAGCAGCTTAGGCAACCCCGCCGGGGAGCTGTTTTTT. Protein: CASSLGNPAGELFF.